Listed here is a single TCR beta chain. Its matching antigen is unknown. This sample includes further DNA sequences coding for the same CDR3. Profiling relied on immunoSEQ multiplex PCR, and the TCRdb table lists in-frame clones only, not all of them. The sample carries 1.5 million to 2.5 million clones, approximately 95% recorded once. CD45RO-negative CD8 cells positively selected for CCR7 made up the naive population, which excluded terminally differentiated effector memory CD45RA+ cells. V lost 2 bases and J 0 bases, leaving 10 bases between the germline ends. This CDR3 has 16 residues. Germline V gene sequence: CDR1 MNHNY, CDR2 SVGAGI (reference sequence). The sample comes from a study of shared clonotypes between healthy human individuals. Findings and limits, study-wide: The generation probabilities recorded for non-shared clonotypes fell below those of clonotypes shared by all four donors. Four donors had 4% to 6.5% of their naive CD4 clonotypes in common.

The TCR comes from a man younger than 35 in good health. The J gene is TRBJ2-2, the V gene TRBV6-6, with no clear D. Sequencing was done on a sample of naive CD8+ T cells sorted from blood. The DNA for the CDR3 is TGTGCCAGCAGTTACATCGCAGGCGCGAACACCGGGGAGCTGTTTTTT. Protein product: CASSYIAGANTGELFF.